This T cell receptor (beta chain) was captured in a study of blood T cell repertoires in COVID-19. Study-wide context: The United States, Italy and Spain provided the acute and convalescent COVID-19 samples. In each case, the material was cDNA or gDNA derived from T cells, B-cell-depleted T cells, or PBMCs.

V gave up 6 bases and J gave up 4 bases, with 14 bases separating them. Germline lookup yields CDR1 MNHEY and CDR2 SVGAGI. The CDR3 is 14 amino acids. Authors' analysis steps: The assay estimated nucleated cells by amplifying reference gene primers. TCRdb's copy holds only in-frame clones and misses some; the assay was immunoSEQ multiplex PCR. Clone size and the V and J calls come from that table; the DNA yielded D and trimming. This sample has 250,000 or so clones, with approximately 86% found just once. The sequence derives from a man aged 25 to 40 with active or convalescent COVID-19. The chain couples TRBV6-5 to TRBJ2-3; D gene unclear. Source material: peripheral blood. CDR3 in DNA: TGTGCCAGCAGGGCTCTCGCGGTATCAGATACGCAGTATTTT. Translated, it gives CASRALAVSDTQYF.